Shown below are 2 T cell receptor beta chains from a single sample sequenced in a study of T-cell reconstitution after alpha-beta-depleted transplantation in children. Construction of the TCRbeta library involved unique molecular identifiers. TCRdb recomputed calls from the PCR reads with MiXCR, one row per CDR3 protein. The table lists hundreds of thousands of distinct CDR3 sequences, roughly a tenth of them singletons. The sample here was PBMCs, taken before TCRalphabeta/CD19-depleted stem cell transplant. The receptors derive from a child under 10 years old with inherited bone marrow failure, due to receive a stem cell transplant.

This clonotype has a count of ten or more. The V gene is TRBV18, the J gene TRBJ2-1; the D gene is possibly TRBD2 (5 bases). Germline V gives CDR1 KGHSH, CDR2 LQKENI. The V gene lost 8 bases and the J gene lost 7 bases, with 12 bases spanning the gap. The CDR3 is made up of 12 amino acids. CDR3 loop: CASSPQRNEQFF. DNA for the CDR3: TGTGCCAGCAGCCCACAGCGGAATGAGCAGTTCTTC.

This clonotype appeared many times. The J gene is TRBJ2-1, the V gene TRBV20-1, with 11 bases identical to TRBD2. V trimming: 5 bases; J trimming: 8 bases; junction bases outside the gene matches: 8. Germline assignment: CDR1 DFQATT and CDR2 SNEGSKA (reference sequence). The CDR3 is 14 amino acids. The DNA for the CDR3 is TGCAGTGCTGGCCTAGCGGGAGGCCCCCATGAGCAGTTCTTC. Its translation: CSAGLAGGPHEQFF.